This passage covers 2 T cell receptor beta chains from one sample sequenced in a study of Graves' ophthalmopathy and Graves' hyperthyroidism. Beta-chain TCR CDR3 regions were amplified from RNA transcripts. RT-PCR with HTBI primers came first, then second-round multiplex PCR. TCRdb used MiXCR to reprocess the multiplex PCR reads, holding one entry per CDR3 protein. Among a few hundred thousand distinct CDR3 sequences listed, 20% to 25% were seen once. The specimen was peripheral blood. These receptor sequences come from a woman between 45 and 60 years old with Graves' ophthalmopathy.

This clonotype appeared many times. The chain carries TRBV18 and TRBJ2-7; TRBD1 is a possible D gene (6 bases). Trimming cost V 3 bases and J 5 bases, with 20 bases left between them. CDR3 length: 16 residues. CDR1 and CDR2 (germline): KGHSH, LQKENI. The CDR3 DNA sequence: TGTGCCAGCTCACCCCCCGCCCTCTTACAGGGAAACGAGCAGTACTTC. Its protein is CASSPPALLQGNEQYF.

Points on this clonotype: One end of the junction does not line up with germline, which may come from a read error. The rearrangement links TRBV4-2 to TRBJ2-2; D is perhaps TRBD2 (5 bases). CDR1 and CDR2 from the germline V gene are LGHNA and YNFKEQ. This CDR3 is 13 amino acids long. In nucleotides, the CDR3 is TGTGCCAGCAGCCAAGCGGTATCCGGGGAGCTGCTTTTT. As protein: CASSQAVSGELLF.